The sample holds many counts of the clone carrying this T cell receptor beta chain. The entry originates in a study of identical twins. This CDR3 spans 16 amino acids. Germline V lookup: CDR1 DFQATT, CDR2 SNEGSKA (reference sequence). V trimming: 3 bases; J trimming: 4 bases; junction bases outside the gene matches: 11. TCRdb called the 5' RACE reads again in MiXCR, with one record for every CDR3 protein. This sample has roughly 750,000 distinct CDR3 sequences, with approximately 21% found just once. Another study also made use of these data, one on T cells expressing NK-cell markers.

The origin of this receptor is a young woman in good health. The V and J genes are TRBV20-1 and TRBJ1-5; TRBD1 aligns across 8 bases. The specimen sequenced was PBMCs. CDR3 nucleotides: TGCAGTGCTAGGGGGGCAGGGGGCGCAGGGAATCAGCCCCAGCATTTT. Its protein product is CSARGAGGAGNQPQHF.